Shown below are 15 T cell receptor beta chains from a single sample sequenced in a study of tumour-infiltrating T cells in Burkitt lymphoma. Using immunoSEQ multiplex PCR, the repertoire was profiled, and TCRdb retains in-frame clones only, with some absent. The sample includes over 2,000 clones, over 13% seen only once; the top ten take 9%. The sequenced material came from tumor tissue from a relapse. Every receptor here comes from a human donor with relapsed Burkitt lymphoma.

The gene calls are TRBV30 and TRBJ2-7, with 11 bases lining up with TRBD1. The CDR3 runs 13 residues. Germline V gene lookup returns CDR1 GTSNPN and CDR2 SVGIG (reference sequence). V shed 5 bases and J 5 bases; nucleotides not matched to a gene: 5. CDR3 nucleotides: TGTGCCTGGGGCCGGACAGGGGGCGACGAGCAGTACTTC. Translated, it gives CAWGRTGGDEQYF.

This clone has a handful of counts. This chain joins TRBV15 and TRBJ1-2; possibly TRBD1 for D (5 bases). This CDR3 comprises 15 residues. CDR1 is LNHNV and CDR2 is YYDKDF in the germline V gene (reference sequence). Trimming shortened V by 5 bases and J by 5 bases, and 18 bases separated the two germline ends. The CDR3 nucleotides are TGTGCCACCAGCCCATACCAAGGGACTGGGTATGGCTACACCTTC. Its translation: CATSPYQGTGYGYTF.

This clone was counted only a few times. The J gene is TRBJ1-4, the V gene TRBV10-2; weak D call: TRBD1 (5 bases). In germline, CDR1 is WSHSY, CDR2 SAAADI. The CDR3 contains 14 residues. Trimming left V 3 bases short and J 3 bases short, with 8 bases between. The CDR3 coding sequence is TGCGCCAGCAGTGATGGGGGATCTAATGAAAAACTGTTTTTT. Protein sequence: CASSDGGSNEKLFF.

About this clone: Since no conserved phenylalanine or tryptophan closes the CDR3, a read error is the likely cause. The chain joins TRBV6-1 to TRBJ1-3; weak D call: TRBD1 (6 bases). CDR3 length: 15 residues. Germline loops: CDR1 MNHNS, CDR2 SASEGT. The ends were cut back, 6 bases at V and 4 bases at J, with 16 bases in the middle. CDR3 coding DNA: TGTGCCAGCAGGGTACAGGGAGTAGGAGGAAACACCATATATGTT. It encodes CASRVQGVGGNTIYV.

Only a few counts were recorded for this clone. The V gene is TRBV7-8, the J gene TRBJ2-1; 14 nucleotides match TRBD2. The V and J ends lost 4 bases and 6 bases, in that order; junction bases with no gene match: 2. Germline CDR1 SGHVS, CDR2 FQNEAQ. The CDR3 extends over 15 amino acids. CDR3 region: CASSSGLAGVNEQFF. The DNA for the CDR3 is TGTGCCAGCAGCTCGGGACTAGCGGGAGTCAATGAGCAGTTCTTC.

This clone was observed a few times. The V call is TRBV5-4, the J call TRBJ2-1; TRBD1 is a possible D gene (6 bases). The CDR3 sequence is 14 residues long. The germline V and J ends were trimmed by 4 bases and 4 bases, with 12 bases remaining between them. CDR1 is SGHNT, CDR2 YYREEE, per germline (reference sequence). CDR3 DNA: TGTGCCAGCAGCACGGACAGCCTATACAATGAGCAGTTCTTC. Its translation: CASSTDSLYNEQFF.

The chain couples TRBV9 to TRBJ1-1; D is possibly TRBD1 (6 bases). CDR3 length equals 16 residues. The V end was cut by 3 bases, the J end by 2 bases, with 17 bases between. Germline CDR1 SGDLS, CDR2 YYNGEE. CDR3 protein: CASSGNLDRLNTEAFF. The CDR3 DNA is TGTGCCAGCAGCGGAAACCTCGACAGGCTCAACACTGAAGCTTTCTTT.

This clone was seen only a few times. V is TRBV10-3 and J is TRBJ2-3, with D unclear. V lost 4 bases to trimming and J lost 2 bases, with 13 bases between them. CDR1 is ENHRY, CDR2 SYGVKD, per germline. CDR3 length: 15 amino acids. In DNA form, the CDR3 reads TGTGCCATCAGTGGGTTGGCGGAATCCACAGATACGCAGTATTTT. It encodes CAISGLAESTDTQYF.

The rearrangement joins TRBV28 to TRBJ1-2; TRBD1 matches 9 bases. The CDR3 contains 15 residues. CDR1 and CDR2 (germline): MDHEN, SYDVKM. The V gene end was trimmed by 3 bases and the J gene end by 3 bases; junction bases not matched to a gene: 5. The CDR3 coding sequence is TGTGCCAGCAGTTTTCTGGGACAGGGTCACTATGGCTACACCTTC. Translation: CASSFLGQGHYGYTF.

A few counts support this clone. The V and J genes are TRBV14 and TRBJ2-7, with 10 bases identical to TRBD1. Germline CDR1 is SGHDN and CDR2 is FVKESK. The length of the CDR3 is 16 residues. V trimming: 0 bases; J trimming: 2 bases; junction bases outside the gene matches: 4. The CDR3 sequence is CASSQDTGTGAYEQYF. CDR3 coding DNA: TGTGCCAGCAGCCAAGACACGGGGACAGGGGCCTACGAGCAGTACTTC.

The chain has TRBV6-1 and TRBJ1-5; D ambiguous. Germline assignment: CDR1 MNHNS and CDR2 SASEGT. The CDR3 extends over 15 amino acids. Trimming cost V 3 bases and J 2 bases, with 11 bases left between them. DNA for the CDR3: TGTGCCAGCAGTGAGTGGGGTTTTGGCAATCAGCCCCAGCATTTT. Amino acid sequence: CASSEWGFGNQPQHF.

In DNA form, the CDR3 reads TGTGCCAGCAGCCAAGGCGTCCTACGCCCTGGAAACACCATATATTTT. It specifies CASSQGVLRPGNTIYF. This chain uses TRBV14 with TRBJ1-3; D gene uncertain. The CDR3 runs 16 residues. The ends were cut back, 1 base at V and 2 bases at J, with 12 bases in the middle. Germline lookup yields CDR1 SGHDN and CDR2 FVKESK.

The chain couples TRBV14 to TRBJ2-7; D not certain. The V end was cut by 0 bases, the J end by 2 bases, with 14 bases between. This CDR3 is built from 16 residues. Germline CDR1 SGHDN, CDR2 FVKESK. Written as DNA, the CDR3 is TGTGCCAGCAGCCAAGATCGAGAGCCCAGTCCCTACGAGCAGTACTTC. Translation gives CASSQDREPSPYEQYF.

The rearrangement uses TRBV9 and TRBJ2-7; 7 positions match TRBD2. The germline CDR1 and CDR2 sequences are SGDLS and YYNGEE. The CDR3 contains 13 residues. Trimming at V came to 0 bases and at J to 6 bases, leaving 3 bases not matched to a gene. The CDR3, as DNA: TGTGCCAGCAGCGTAGCTACGGGGGGCGAGCAGTACTTC. Translation gives CASSVATGGEQYF.

This clone was counted between two and nine times. V and J are TRBV28 and TRBJ2-7; D might be TRBD2 (5 bases). Germline CDR1 is MDHEN and CDR2 is SYDVKM. This CDR3 is built from 14 residues. V lost 3 bases and J 3 bases, leaving 12 bases between the germline ends. The CDR3 spells CASSFEGAGYEQYF. The DNA for the CDR3 is TGTGCCAGCAGTTTCGAGGGCGCCGGCTACGAGCAGTACTTC. Using reference TRBV28 and TRBJ2-7 for the parts outside the CDR3, the full variable domain is DVKVTQSSRYLVKRTGEKVFLECVQDMDHENMFWYRQDPGLGLRLIYFSYDVKMKEKGDIPEGYSVSREKKERFSLILESASTNQTSMYLCASSFEGAGYEQYFGPGTRLTVT.